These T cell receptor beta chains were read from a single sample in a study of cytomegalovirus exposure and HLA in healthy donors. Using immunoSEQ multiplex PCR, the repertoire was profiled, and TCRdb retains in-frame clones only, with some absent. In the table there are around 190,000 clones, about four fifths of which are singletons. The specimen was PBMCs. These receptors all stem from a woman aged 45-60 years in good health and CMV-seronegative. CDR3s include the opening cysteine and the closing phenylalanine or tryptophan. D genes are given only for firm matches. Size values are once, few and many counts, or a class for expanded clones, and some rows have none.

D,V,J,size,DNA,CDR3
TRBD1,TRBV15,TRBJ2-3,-,TGTGCCACCAGCACCCGGGACAGGGGAACAGATACGCAGTATTTT,CATSTRDRGTDTQYF
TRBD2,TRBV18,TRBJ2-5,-,TGTGCCAGCTCACCGTGGCTAGCGGGCCAAGAGACCCAGTACTTC,CASSPWLAGQETQYF
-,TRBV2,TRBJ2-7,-,TGTGCCAGCATAAGGGGCCCCTACGAGCAGTACTTC,CASIRGPYEQYF
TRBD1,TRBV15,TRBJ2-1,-,TGTGCCACCAGCGGAGACAGGGGTAGAAATGAGCAGTTCTTC,CATSGDRGRNEQFF
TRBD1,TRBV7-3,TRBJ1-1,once,TGTGCCAGCAGCTTAAGCGCAGGGGGGATTATGAACACTGAAGCTTTCTTT,CASSLSAGGIMNTEAFF
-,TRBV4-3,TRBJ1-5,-,TGCGCCAGCAGCCAAGATCTGCAGGGCAATCAGCCCCAGCATTTT,CASSQDLQGNQPQHF
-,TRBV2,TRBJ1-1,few,TGTGCCGGTTTGTACTTCAGGGGATCTGAAGCTTTCTTT,CAGLYFRGSEAFF
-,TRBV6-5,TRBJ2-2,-,TGTGCCAGCAGCGTACTACAGGGGAACACCGGGGAGCTGTTTTTT,CASSVLQGNTGELFF
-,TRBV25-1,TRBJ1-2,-,TGTGCCAGCAGTGGACCCGGGACTGCCTATGGCTACACCTTC,CASSGPGTAYGYTF
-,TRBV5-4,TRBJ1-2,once,TGTGCCAGCAGCTTGGCCGGCGGAGGGGAGAACTATGGCTACACCTTC,CASSLAGGGENYGYTF
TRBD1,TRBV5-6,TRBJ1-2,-,TGTGCCAGCAGCTCACTTAACCCGGGACAGGGGACCTATGGCTACACCTTC,CASSSLNPGQGTYGYTF
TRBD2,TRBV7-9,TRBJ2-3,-,TGTGCCAGCAGCTTAGAAGGGACTAGCGGCACAGATACGCAGTATTTT,CASSLEGTSGTDTQYF
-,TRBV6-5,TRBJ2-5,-,TGTGCCAGCAGTTACCCTCGCCTGGAGGGAGGAGAGACCCAGTACTTC,CASSYPRLEGGETQYF
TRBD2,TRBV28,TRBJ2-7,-,TGTGCCAGCAGTCCACGCTCCCGGACTAGCGGCCCCTACGAGCAGTACTTC,CASSPRSRTSGPYEQYF
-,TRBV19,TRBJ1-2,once,TGTGCCAGTAGTATAAGCGTAGCTAACTATGGCTACACCTTC,CASSISVANYGYTF
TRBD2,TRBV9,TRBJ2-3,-,TGTGCCAGCAGCTCGAATAGCGGGGGGACCACAGATACGCAGTATTTT,CASSSNSGGTTDTQYF
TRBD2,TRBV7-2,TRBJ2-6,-,TGTGCCAGCAGCTTAGATAGCGGGACGGGCGGGTCTGGGGCCAACGTCCTGACTTTC,CASSLDSGTGGSGANVLTF
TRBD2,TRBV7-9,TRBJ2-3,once,TGTGCCAGCAGCTTAAGATCGAGCGGGGAGAGAGATACGCAGTATTTT,CASSLRSSGERDTQYF
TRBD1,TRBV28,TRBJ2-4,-,TGTGCCAGCAGCCAACAGGGGATAGCCAAAAACATTCAGTACTTC,CASSQQGIAKNIQYF
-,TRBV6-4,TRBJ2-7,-,TGTGCCAGCAGTGAAGGGGTCAGATTTTACGAGCAGTACTTC,CASSEGVRFYEQYF
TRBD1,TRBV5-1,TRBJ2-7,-,TGCGCTAGCAGCTTCCTGACAGGGTCCTACGAGCAGTACTTC,CASSFLTGSYEQYF
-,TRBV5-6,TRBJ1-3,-,TGTGCCAGCAGCCAGACACGCCGCTACGGAAACACCATATATTTT,CASSQTRRYGNTIYF
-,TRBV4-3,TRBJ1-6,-,TGCGCCAGCAGCCAAGAATTGAGGGTTAGGTCACCCCTCCACTTT,CASSQELRVRSPLHF
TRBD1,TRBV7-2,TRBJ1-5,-,TGTGCCAGCAGCTTACAGGGGGCGAGCAATCAGCCCCAGCATTTT,CASSLQGASNQPQHF
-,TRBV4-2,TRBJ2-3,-,TGTGCCAGCAGCCAAGAAATGAGCACTAGCACAGATACGCAGTATTTT,CASSQEMSTSTDTQYF
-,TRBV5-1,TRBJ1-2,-,TGCGCCAGCAGCTTGGGACGGGACTATGGCTACACCTTC,CASSLGRDYGYTF
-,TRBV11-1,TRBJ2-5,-,TGTGCCAGCAGGAAAGCAGGGGAAGAGACCCAGTACTTC,CASRKAGEETQYF
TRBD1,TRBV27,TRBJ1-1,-,TGTGCCAGCAGTCCTTTCGGACAGGGGGGAACTGAAGCTTTCTTT,CASSPFGQGGTEAFF
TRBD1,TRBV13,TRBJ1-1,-,TGTGCCAGCAGCCCCCCCAACCCAACGACAGGGGCTTTCTTT,CASSPPNPTTGAFF
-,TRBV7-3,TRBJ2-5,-,TGTGCCAGCAGCTTAGACGGATCCGGGGAGACCCAGTACTTC,CASSLDGSGETQYF
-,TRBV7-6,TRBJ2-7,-,TGTGCCAGCACCTTCTCGGACAGTGCCTCCTACGAGCAGTACTTC,CASTFSDSASYEQYF
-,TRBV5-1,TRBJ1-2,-,TGCGCCAGCAGCTTGGATGGGAGAAACTATGGCTACACCTTC,CASSLDGRNYGYTF
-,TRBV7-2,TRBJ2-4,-,TGTGCCAGCAGCTTAAATTCGAGATTAGCCAAAAACATTCAGTACTTC,CASSLNSRLAKNIQYF
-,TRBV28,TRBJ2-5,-,TGTGCCAGCAGCCCTCATCGCGGGTCCCAGTACTTC,CASSPHRGSQYF
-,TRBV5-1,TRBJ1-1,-,TGCGCCAGCAGCTTGATGGGGGGGCTGACCACTGAAGCTTTCTTT,CASSLMGGLTTEAFF
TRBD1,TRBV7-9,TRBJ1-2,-,TGTGCCAGCAGCCCTGGGACAGGGACCGATGGCTACACCTTC,CASSPGTGTDGYTF
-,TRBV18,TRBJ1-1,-,TGTGCCAGCTCACCCCAGAACACTGAAGCTTTCTTT,CASSPQNTEAFF
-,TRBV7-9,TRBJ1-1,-,TGTGCCACCGGCGGGGAAGCTTTCTTT,CATGGEAFF
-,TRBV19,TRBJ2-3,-,TGTGCCAGTAGTATTACAGTCGGGAGTGGGAACACAGATACGCAGTATTTT,CASSITVGSGNTDTQYF
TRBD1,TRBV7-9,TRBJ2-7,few,TGTGCCAGCAGCGCCGGGACAGCCATGGAGTACTTC,CASSAGTAMEYF
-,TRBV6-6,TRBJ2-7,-,TGTGCCAGCAGTTATCCCCAGGGGACCCACGAGCAGTACTTC,CASSYPQGTHEQYF